What follows is one T cell receptor beta chain and its context. Its antigen is undetermined. The CDR3 is made up of 14 amino acids. CDR1 and CDR2 (germline): KGHSH, LQKENI. The V end lost 6 bases, the J end lost 6 bases, and 17 bases lay between the germline ends. This sample stems from a study of shared clonotypes between healthy human individuals. The study's findings and limits: Naive subsets typically showed greater estimated richness than memory subsets.

TCRdb's table, derived via immunoSEQ multiplex PCR, lists solely in-frame clones and lacks some. The sample has some 1,600,000 clones; 95% to 99% are singletons. J is TRBJ1-2 and V is TRBV18, with TRBD1 as a possible D gene (6 bases). The sequenced sample was naive CD4+ T cells sorted from blood. Subset indicated: CD45RA+ positively selected. This sequence was found in a man aged 25-45 years in good health. In DNA, the CDR3 is TGTGCCAGCTCTCCAAACAGGGCTACCGATGGCTACACCTTC. This encodes CASSPNRATDGYTF.